This T cell receptor beta chain was obtained from a study of early T cells in non-severe SARS-CoV-2 infection. Study overall: Sequencing of unsorted whole blood was done on bulk RNA, leaving chains unpaired.

Individual cDNA molecules each received unique molecular identifiers attached to them. TCRdb called the 5' RACE reads again in MiXCR, with one record for every CDR3 protein. The top ten hold 6.5% to 8% of the sample, which has about 80,000 distinct CDR3 sequences, 4.5% to 6% seen once. Germline assignment: CDR1 SQVTM and CDR2 ANQGSEA. The CDR3 runs to 14 residues. V lost 5 bases to trimming and J lost 0 bases; unmatched junction nucleotides: 2. This clonotype was picked up a small number of times. The antigen remains unidentified. Findings of the study overall: Missing private and CD4 specificities, VDJdb matching favored anti-spike CD8 responses.

The source material was whole blood, sampled at baseline. The TCR comes from an adult who was a healthcare worker with PCR-confirmed SARS-CoV-2 infection or an uninfected control (not recorded which). The chain has TRBV29-1 and TRBJ2-1; 9 bases are a match to TRBD2. CDR3 in DNA: TGCAGCGTTAGCGGGGGGAGCTCCTACAATGAGCAGTTCTTC. Amino acid sequence: CSVSGGSSYNEQFF.